One and the same sample provided the 22 T cell receptor beta chains below, sequenced in a study of T cell responses to AZD1222 COVID-19 vaccine. Generated by immunoSEQ multiplex PCR, the TCRdb table keeps only in-frame clones and is missing some. The data hold some 92,000 clones, with 88% observed a single time. Sequences were derived from peripheral blood, sampled on day 0 of AZD1222 vaccination. Receptor source: an adult in good health.

The rearrangement uses TRBV28 and TRBJ1-6, with D unresolved. V lost 0 bases and J lost 7, with 13 bases in between. CDR3 length equals 16 residues. Germline V lookup: CDR1 MDHEN, CDR2 SYDVKM. CDR3: CASSLWLGDLNSPLHF. The CDR3 DNA follows: TGTGCCAGCAGTTTATGGTTGGGAGACTTGAATTCACCCCTCCACTTT.

This clone occurred once. J is TRBJ2-7 and V is TRBV21-1; TRBD1, the table's D call, was not compared with the DNA. TRBV21-1 is a pseudogene. The CDR3 extends over 14 amino acids. CDR3 sequence: CASSKVGRVDEQYF. CDR3 coding DNA: TGTGCCAGCAGCAAAGTGGGCAGGGTGGACGAGCAGTACTTC.

The CDR3 region is CSVEGGQGAFDYGYTF. DNA of the CDR3: TGCAGCGTTGAGGGGGGACAGGGGGCCTTTGACTATGGCTACACCTTC. The V call is TRBV29-1, the J call TRBJ1-2; TRBD1 matches at 12 bases. The CDR3 consists of 16 residues. In germline, CDR1 is SQVTM, CDR2 ANQGSEA. V trimming: 3 bases; J trimming: 3 bases; junction bases outside the gene matches: 8.

The chain employs TRBV4-2 and TRBJ2-7; 8 bases map to TRBD2. Germline-derived CDR1 and CDR2 are LGHNA and YNFKEQ. There are 15 residues in the CDR3. Germline trimming cut 8 bases from V and 7 bases from J; bases unmatched to any gene: 16. The CDR3 bases are TGTGCCAGCGGGGGGGAAGGTAGCGGGAATGATGAGCAGTACTTC. The encoded protein is CASGGEGSGNDEQYF.

The chain joins TRBV2 to TRBJ1-2, with 8 positions matching TRBD1. The CDR3 consists of 13 residues. Germline V CDR1 and CDR2: SNHLY, FYNNEI. V shed 5 bases and J 4 bases; nucleotides not matched to a gene: 3. CDR3 loop: CASSQDRGYGYTF. The CDR3 bases are TGTGCCAGCAGTCAAGACAGGGGCTATGGCTACACCTTC.

This chain links TRBV28 with TRBJ1-6; TRBD1 matches 7 bases. After removal of 5 bases from V and 7 bases from J, the junction contained 8 bases not matched to a gene. This CDR3 has 15 residues. Germline V gene lookup returns CDR1 MDHEN and CDR2 SYDVKM. The CDR3 bases are TGTGCCAGCAGTCCGCTGACAGGGATAAATTCACCCCTCCACTTT. Its protein is CASSPLTGINSPLHF.

The J gene is TRBJ2-1, the V gene TRBV30; D is unclear. The CDR3 runs 12 residues. The V gene lost 1 base and the J gene lost 6 bases, with 7 bases spanning the gap. Germline V gene lookup returns CDR1 GTSNPN and CDR2 SVGIG (reference sequence). The CDR3 nucleotides read TGTGCCTGGAGTGACGGACCCAATGAGCAGTTCTTC. Translating it yields CAWSDGPNEQFF. Full variable domain (outside the CDR3, taken from reference TRBV30 and TRBJ2-1): SQTIHQWPATLVQPVGSPLSLECTVEGTSNPNLYWYRQAAGRGLQLLFYSVGIGQISSEVPQNLSASRPQDRQFILSSKKLLLSDSGFYLCAWSDGPNEQFFGPGTRLTVL.

V gene TRBV11-3 combines with J gene TRBJ1-6, with 7 bases lining up with TRBD1. Germline CDR1 SGHNT, CDR2 YENEEA. The CDR3 has 13 amino acids. J gave up 6 bases and V 5 bases, and 1 base lay outside the gene matches. DNA of the CDR3: TGTGCCAGCAGCACAGGGGTTAATTCACCCCTCCACTTT. Translation gives CASSTGVNSPLHF.

This chain joins TRBV18 and TRBJ1-1; tentative D call: TRBD1 (6 bases). The CDR3 consists of 14 residues. CDR1 is KGHSH and CDR2 is LQKENI in the germline V gene. V lost 6 bases and J lost 0, with 11 bases in between. CDR3 in DNA: TGTGCCAGCTCCACCAGGGGCCTGAACACTGAAGCTTTCTTT. This sequence encodes CASSTRGLNTEAFF.

The J gene is TRBJ1-2, the V gene TRBV7-9; 7 bases are shared with TRBD1. The junction had 18 bases not matched to a gene; V was cut back by 1 base and J by 4 bases. The CDR3 is 19 amino acids. Germline CDR1 is SEHNR and CDR2 is FQNEAQ (reference sequence). CDR3 sequence: CASSLVIVGRDREAYGYTF. CDR3 sequence (DNA): TGTGCCAGCAGCTTAGTTATTGTTGGCCGGGACAGAGAAGCCTATGGCTACACCTTC.

This rearrangement joins TRBV11-3 to TRBJ2-1; D unclear. In germline, CDR1 is SGHNT, CDR2 YENEEA. The CDR3 is 13 amino acids. V was pared by 5 bases and J by 0 bases, with 5 bases between. The CDR3 is CASSRSSYNEQFF. In DNA, the CDR3 is TGTGCCAGCAGCCGAAGCTCCTACAATGAGCAGTTCTTC.

The chain employs TRBV4-2 and TRBJ1-2; 9 bases align to TRBD1. Unmatched junction bases numbered 1, after V lost 2 bases and J lost 3 bases. The CDR3 spans 14 residues. Germline CDR1 reads LGHNA; CDR2 reads YNFKEQ. The CDR3 bases are TGTGCCAGCAGCCAAAGGACAGGGGACTATGGCTACACCTTC. Translation: CASSQRTGDYGYTF.

The V call is TRBV2, the J call TRBJ2-3; 11 bases map to TRBD2. The germline gives CDR1 SNHLY, CDR2 FYNNEI. The ends lost 6 bases at V and 3 bases at J; junction bases unmatched: 8. There are 16 residues in the CDR3. The CDR3 coding sequence is TGTGCCAGCAGGTTACTAGCGGGGGAGCGTACAGATACGCAGTATTTT. Its translation is CASRLLAGERTDTQYF.

This chain links TRBV15 with TRBJ1-4, with 7 bases matching TRBD1. J lost 10 bases, V lost 0 bases, and 2 bases had no gene match. The CDR3 is 13 residues long. Germline V gene lookup returns CDR1 LNHNV and CDR2 YYDKDF (reference sequence). The CDR3 sequence: CATSRERQGKLFF. CDR3 nucleotides: TGTGCCACCAGCAGAGAAAGACAGGGAAAACTGTTTTTT.

The genes are TRBV12-2 and TRBJ1-2. TRBV12-2 is described as a pseudogene. This CDR3 region has 15 residues. The CDR3 loop is CASRPGRGTPFFRTF. The CDR3 bases are TGTGCAAGTCGCCCGGGTCGGGGGACGCCTTTTTTTCGCACCTTC.

V usage is TRBV6-2 or TRBV6-3 and J usage is TRBJ2-3; 10 bases map to TRBD2. CDR3 size: 16 residues. Germline lookup yields CDR1 MNHEY and CDR2 SVGEGT. Trimming removed 0 bases from V and 5 bases from J; junction bases left unmatched: 5. The CDR3 here is CASSYSPSGSRDTQYF. The CDR3 nucleotides are TGTGCCAGCAGTTACTCCCCTAGCGGGAGTAGAGATACGCAGTATTTT.

This chain connects TRBV20-1 to TRBJ2-1; no clear D gene. Germline loops: CDR1 DFQATT, CDR2 SNEGSKA (reference sequence). The CDR3 is 11 amino acids. Trimming stripped 3 bases from V and 4 bases from J, with 4 bases between. The CDR3 region is CSASTYNEQFF. The CDR3 DNA sequence: TGCAGTGCTAGCACGTACAATGAGCAGTTCTTC.

The chain combines TRBV18 with TRBJ2-2; tentative D call: TRBD1 (6 bases). Trimming shortened V by 7 bases and J by 1 base, and 10 bases separated the two germline ends. The CDR3 is made up of 14 amino acids. The germline CDR1 and CDR2 sequences are KGHSH and LQKENI. Here the CDR3 reads CASLQGQNTGELFF. The CDR3 DNA follows: TGTGCCAGCTTACAGGGACAGAACACCGGGGAGCTGTTTTTT. The full variable domain, completed using reference TRBV18 and TRBJ2-2, is NAGVMQNPRHLVRRRGQEARLRCSPMKGHSHVYWYRQLPEEGLKFMVYLQKENIIDESGMPKERFSAEFPKEGPSILRIQQVVRGDSAAYFCASLQGQNTGELFFGEGSRLTVL.

This chain joins TRBV28 and TRBJ1-6, with D maybe TRBD1 (5 bases). CDR1 and CDR2 (germline): MDHEN, SYDVKM. Trimming pared 5 bases from V and 5 bases from J, leaving 16 bases between. This CDR3 spans 16 amino acids. CDR3 DNA: TGTGCCAGCAGTCCATACTTAGACAGACATAATTCACCCCTCCACTTT. Its protein product is CASSPYLDRHNSPLHF. Together with reference TRBV28 and TRBJ1-6, the CDR3 gives the full variable domain: DVKVTQSSRYLVKRTGEKVFLECVQDMDHENMFWYRQDPGLGLRLIYFSYDVKMKEKGDIPEGYSVSREKKERFSLILESASTNQTSMYLCASSPYLDRHNSPLHFGNGTRLTVT.

CDR3 loop: CASSQEGQTYYGYTF. The CDR3 nucleotides read TGCGCCAGCAGCCAAGAAGGGCAGACATACTATGGCTACACCTTC. This chain joins TRBV4-1 and TRBJ1-2; no definite D call. V dropped 0 bases and J dropped 3 bases, with 11 bases sitting between them. The CDR3 consists of 15 residues. Germline assignment: CDR1 MGHRA and CDR2 YSYEKL.

The chain uses TRBV7-9 and TRBJ1-2; TRBD1 agrees at 12 bases. Germline V gene lookup returns CDR1 SEHNR and CDR2 FQNEAQ (reference sequence). The J segment lost 5 bases and the V segment lost 5 bases, leaving 6 bases of the junction unmatched. The CDR3 has 15 amino acids. The CDR3 reads CASSMGQGAIYGYTF. Written as DNA, the CDR3 is TGTGCCAGCAGCATGGGACAGGGGGCGATTTATGGCTACACCTTC.

The V call is TRBV10-1, the J call TRBJ2-5; 8 bases are shared with TRBD2. The CDR3 extends over 13 amino acids. J lost 4 bases, V lost 8 bases, and 6 bases had no gene match. Germline assignment: CDR1 WNHNN and CDR2 SYGVQD (reference sequence). The CDR3: CASGGGIGETQYF. The CDR3 bases are TGCGCCAGCGGCGGGGGGATCGGAGAGACCCAGTACTTC.